Here is one T cell receptor beta chain with its context. Its target is unknown. The data are from a study of T-cell reconstitution after alpha-beta-depleted transplantation in children. Findings of the study overall: Roughly two months post-transplant, alpha-beta T cells reportedly originated from several hundred graft clones that had expanded. Several patients had high TCRbeta diversity at day 60; it came from surviving recipient T cells and thymic progenitors.

V was pared by 1 base and J by 1 base, with 10 bases between. This CDR3 has 16 amino acids. Germline CDR1 reads KGHSH; CDR2 reads LQKENI. Preparation of the TCRbeta library used unique molecular identifiers. A single record per CDR3 protein comes from TCRdb applying MiXCR to the PCR reads. The sample has 80,000 to 100,000 distinct CDR3 sequences, about 22% seen once. The material sequenced was PBMCs, taken before TCRalphabeta/CD19-depleted stem cell transplant. This sequence originates from a boy aged 2 to 9 with acute lymphoblastic leukemia, due to receive a stem cell transplant. The chain combines TRBV18 with TRBJ2-2, with D possibly TRBD1 on 6 matching bases. The CDR3 loop is CASSPLSGQNTGELFF. In DNA, the CDR3 is TGTGCCAGCTCACCACTTTCGGGACAGAACACCGGGGAGCTGTTTTTT.